One sample yielded the 4 T cell receptor beta chains listed below, sequenced in a study of vaccination and CD4 T cells after COVID-19. Documented treatment: roughly ten-day PBMC culture with coronavirus spike peptide pools or control peptides (ViraFEST assay). For these TCRs, the target antigens are not known. Researchers used the Oncomine TCR Beta short-read assay to sequence DNA from cultured CD4+ T cells. One entry per CDR3 protein, called by TCRdb with MiXCR from the PCR reads. The data contain approximately 10,000 distinct CDR3 sequences, over 40% of them singletons. Source: cultured CD4+ T cells from blood, taken after SARS-CoV-2 vaccination. Receptors were obtained from a human donor with COVID-19.

This clonotype has more than one count but fewer than ten. The chain combines TRBV7-2 with TRBJ1-1; 8 nucleotides match TRBD1. The CDR3 has 14 amino acids. J lost 1 base, V lost 6 bases, and 4 bases had no gene match. Germline V CDR1 and CDR2: SGHTA, FQGNSA. The CDR3 loop reads CASRMDRANTEAFF. DNA of the CDR3: TGTGCCAGCAGGATGGACAGGGCGAACACTGAAGCTTTCTTT.

This chain uses TRBV19 with TRBJ2-7; D is possibly TRBD2 (5 bases). Germline CDR1 and CDR2: LNHDA and SQIVND (reference sequence). This CDR3 has 15 amino acids. Trimming took off 3 bases at V and 4 bases at J, with 16 bases between the two ends. The CDR3 coding sequence is TGTGCCAGTAGTATCCGAGAGGGTGATGTTTACGAGCAGTACTTC. Translating gives CASSIREGDVYEQYF.

The chain couples TRBV12-3 or TRBV12-4 to TRBJ1-1; D unresolved. V was clipped by 3 bases and J by 2 bases, with 10 bases between them. CDR3 length equals 14 residues. The DNA for the CDR3 is TGTGCCAGCAGTTTTTGGTCCGGTAACACTGAAGCTTTCTTT. Protein product: CASSFWSGNTEAFF.

The chain has TRBV19 and TRBJ1-2; 9 bases match TRBD1. J was trimmed by 5 bases and V by 0 bases; bases with no gene match: 4. Per the germline V gene, CDR1 is LNHDA and CDR2 is SQIVND (reference sequence). The CDR3 spans 15 residues. The CDR3 coding sequence is TGTGCCAGTAGTATAGAACCGGGACAGGGATATGGCTACACCTTC. It yields the protein CASSIEPGQGYGYTF.